This TCR beta chain came from a study of radiotherapy plus CTLA-4 blockade in lung cancer. Turning to the study itself: Among all patients, 18% showed objective responses, while 30% to 40% had disease control.

Whole-study findings and limits: According to reports, early shifts in blood T cell clones, alongside interferon-beta, forecast response most accurately.

Repertoires were generated with immunoSEQ multiplex PCR, while TCRdb's copy carries only in-frame clones and drops some. Of roughly 98,000 clones listed, approximately 80% are singletons. This clone was counted only a few times. Its matching antigen is unknown. Per germline, CDR1 SGHRS and CDR2 YFSETQ. This CDR3 is built from 15 residues. V dropped 0 bases and J dropped 4; count of bases not matched to a gene: 3. The TCR sequence derives from a human donor with non-small cell lung cancer that progressed on radiotherapy plus ipilimumab. The chain couples TRBV5-1 to TRBJ2-1, with 8 bases fitting TRBD1. The sample was peripheral blood, taken from a patient treated with radiotherapy plus ipilimumab. CDR3 region: CASSLAGGAYNEQFF. The CDR3 DNA sequence: TGCGCCAGCAGCTTGGCAGGGGGCGCGTACAATGAGCAGTTCTTC.